The 10 T cell receptor beta chains below come from one sample, sequenced in a study of blood T cell repertoires in COVID-19. Only in-frame clones appear in the TCRdb table, and some are missing; sequencing was by immunoSEQ multiplex PCR. The repertoire holds fewer than 200,000 clones, about 86% seen once, with roughly 4% in the top ten. Input material: PBMCs or T cells enriched from blood (not recorded which). The receptors originated from a woman aged 45-60 years in a cohort exposed to, infected with or recovered from COVID-19 (not recorded which).

The chain carries TRBV9 and TRBJ2-2, with 7 bases identical to TRBD2. The V segment lost 1 base and the J segment 5 bases; nucleotides outside the gene matches: 2. Germline V gene lookup returns CDR1 SGDLS and CDR2 YYNGEE. This CDR3 spans 14 amino acids. CDR3 loop: CASSVTGGTGELFF. The DNA of the CDR3 is TGTGCCAGCAGCGTAACGGGAGGTACCGGGGAGCTGTTTTTT.

The chain is built from TRBV2 and TRBJ2-2; a possible D gene is TRBD2 (5 bases). CDR1 and CDR2 from the germline V gene are SNHLY and FYNNEI. Trimming left V 3 bases short and J 2 bases short, with 13 bases between. This CDR3 contains 16 residues. The CDR3 nucleotides are TGTGCCAGCAGTGACGAGGGATGGGTTAACACCGGGGAGCTGTTTTTT. Its translation is CASSDEGWVNTGELFF.

The V gene is TRBV9, the J gene TRBJ2-3; D remains unclear. V lost 1 base and J lost 2, with 5 bases in between. This CDR3 has 13 amino acids. The germline gives CDR1 SGDLS, CDR2 YYNGEE. CDR3 bases: TGTGCCAGCAGCGTAACAGTCACAGATACGCAGTATTTT. This encodes CASSVTVTDTQYF.

The chain carries TRBV5-1 and TRBJ1-1; D is undetermined. Germline-derived CDR1 and CDR2 are SGHRS and YFSETQ. The V end lost 1 base, the J end lost 8 bases, and 12 bases lay between the germline ends. This CDR3 has 13 residues. CDR3 DNA: TGCGCCAGCAGCTTGAATGGTGGCTGGGAAGCTTTCTTT. Encoded protein: CASSLNGGWEAFF.

This clone was seen a handful of times. V gene TRBV2 combines with J gene TRBJ1-5; 7 bases map to TRBD1. V gave up 6 bases and J gave up 4 bases; unmatched junction bases: 9. Germline-derived CDR1 and CDR2 are SNHLY and FYNNEI. CDR3 length: 15 amino acids. The CDR3 sequence: CASRPGTVNNQPQHF. CDR3 bases: TGTGCCAGCAGGCCTGGGACAGTAAATAATCAGCCCCAGCATTTT.

The chain is built from TRBV12-3 or TRBV12-4 and TRBJ2-7; 7 positions agree with TRBD1. The CDR3 spans 12 residues. V was clipped by 8 bases and J by 4 bases; unmatched bases: 5. The CDR3 DNA follows: TGTGCCAGCCGGGGACAGATATACGAGCAGTACTTC. This sequence encodes CASRGQIYEQYF.

This chain connects TRBV19 to TRBJ1-2; D not certain. This CDR3 comprises 11 residues. Germline loops: CDR1 LNHDA, CDR2 SQIVND (reference sequence). V was pared by 7 bases and J by 4 bases, with 7 bases between. The CDR3 reads CASNWAYGYTF. The CDR3 nucleotides read TGTGCCAGTAACTGGGCCTATGGCTACACCTTC.

CDR3 protein: CSVSAARTDTQYF. The CDR3 DNA sequence: TGCAGCGTTTCGGCGGCACGCACAGATACGCAGTATTTT. This chain connects TRBV29-1 to TRBJ2-3, with D unresolved. With 5 bases removed from V and 1 base from J, the gap between germline ends came to 10 bases. The CDR3 runs 13 residues. Per germline, CDR1 SQVTM and CDR2 ANQGSEA.

The V and J genes are TRBV19 and TRBJ2-7; D gene uncertain. Between the trimmed V and J ends, which lost 3 bases and 2 bases, there was a span of 17 bases. This CDR3 spans 16 amino acids. CDR1 is LNHDA and CDR2 is SQIVND in the germline V gene (reference sequence). The CDR3 nucleotides read TGTGCCAGTAGTATTGCCGTCGGCGTAGCACCCTACGAGCAGTACTTC. It specifies CASSIAVGVAPYEQYF.

The rearrangement links TRBV7-9 to TRBJ2-5; D is perhaps TRBD2 (6 bases). CDR1 and CDR2 from the germline V gene are SEHNR and FQNEAQ (reference sequence). This CDR3 is built from 14 residues. Trimming shortened V by 1 base and J by 4 bases, and 10 bases separated the two germline ends. CDR3 amino acids: CASSLGLEGETQYF. In DNA, the CDR3 is TGTGCCAGCAGCTTAGGACTAGAAGGAGAGACCCAGTACTTC.